The 6 T cell receptor beta chains presented below share a single source sample, sequenced in a study of cytomegalovirus exposure and HLA in healthy donors. The PCR ran on 60 Vbeta and 13 Jbeta primers. Profiled with immunoSEQ multiplex PCR; TCRdb holds only in-frame clones, not every one. The sample includes 150,000 to 250,000 clones, approximately 80% of them seen just once. Sequencing input: PBMCs. The receptors were gathered from a boy younger than 10 in good health and CMV-seronegative.

This clone was seen more than once but under ten times. V gene TRBV5-6 combines with J gene TRBJ1-2; 9 bases are shared with TRBD1. Germline CDR1 is SGHDT and CDR2 is YYEEEE. V lost 1 base to trimming and J lost 0 bases; unmatched junction nucleotides: 7. There are 17 residues in the CDR3. DNA of the CDR3: TGTGCCAGCAGCTTGTTATCGGGACAGGGATCTAACTATGGCTACACCTTC. Protein sequence: CASSLLSGQGSNYGYTF.

This clone appeared a few times. The rearrangement joins TRBV5-1 to TRBJ2-1; D gene unclear. V was clipped by 6 bases and J by 3 bases, with 13 bases between them. This CDR3 contains 14 residues. Germline CDR1 reads SGHRS; CDR2 reads YFSETQ. CDR3: CASTDTQDYNEQFF. CDR3 bases: TGCGCCAGCACCGACACTCAGGACTACAATGAGCAGTTCTTC.

The DNA for the CDR3 is TGTGCCAGCTCACCTACCGAACAGGGGAACACTGAAGCTTTCTTT. Encoded protein: CASSPTEQGNTEAFF. The gene calls are TRBV18 and TRBJ1-1; tentatively, D is TRBD1 (6 bases). This CDR3 spans 15 amino acids. Looked up from germline, CDR1 is KGHSH and CDR2 is LQKENI. The V and J ends lost 3 bases and 1 base respectively, with 12 bases between them.

This clone has a single count. The chain is built from TRBV6-1 and TRBJ1-1; D is ambiguous. V lost 3 bases to trimming and J lost 1 base, with 9 bases between them. Germline V gene data show CDR1 as MNHNS and CDR2 as SASEGT. CDR3 length: 14 amino acids. This CDR3 reads CASSDTYRNTEAFF. The CDR3 nucleotides are TGTGCCAGCAGTGACACTTACAGGAACACTGAAGCTTTCTTT.

This clone appeared a few times. The J gene is TRBJ2-3, the V gene TRBV27; 8 nucleotides match TRBD1. The CDR3 loop spans 14 amino acids. Germline assignment: CDR1 MNHEY and CDR2 SMNVEV (reference sequence). Trimming removed 6 bases from V and 2 bases from J; junction bases left unmatched: 4. The CDR3 DNA is TGTGCCAGCAGCTGGACAGGGCTCACAGATACGCAGTATTTT. Residues: CASSWTGLTDTQYF.

A note on this clone: The same CDR3 arises from other DNA sequences in this sample as well. The V gene is TRBV10-3, the J gene TRBJ2-7, with unresolved D. Looked up from germline, CDR1 is ENHRY and CDR2 is SYGVKD. This CDR3 contains 11 residues. Between the trimmed V and J ends, which lost 11 bases and 6 bases, there was a span of 14 bases. CDR3 nucleotides: TGTGCCTCTTCTCGGGTCTCCGAGCAGTACTTC. Translating gives CASSRVSEQYF.